A selection of T cell receptor beta chains follows, all from one sample in a study of blood T cell repertoires in COVID-19. The assay was immunoSEQ multiplex PCR, and TCRdb's table has in-frame clones only and misses some. The top ten hold approximately 6.2% of the sample, which has about 200,000 clones, around 87% seen once. The sequenced sample consisted of peripheral blood. The receptors were sampled from a man in his 60s who had recovered from COVID-19. CDR3s include the opening cysteine and the closing phenylalanine or tryptophan. A D gene is named only where the DNA matches it firmly. Not every row has a clone size; where given, it reads once, few, many or a size class.

J,D,V,size,CDR3,DNA
TRBJ1-3,TRBD1,TRBV19,few,CASSRRVDRDAGNTIYF,TGTGCCAGTAGTCGCCGGGTCGACAGGGACGCTGGAAACACCATATATTTT
TRBJ1-1,NA,TRBV21-1,NA,CASSRKTAGGTEAFF,TGTGCCAGCAGCAGGAAGACAGCAGGTGGGACTGAAGCTTTCTTT
TRBJ2-1,NA,TRBV11-2,NA,CASSFGQSSYNEQFF,TGTGCCAGCAGCTTCGGACAGTCGTCCTACAATGAGCAGTTCTTC
TRBJ2-7,TRBD2,TRBV10-1,NA,CASSAAGGPRDEQYF,TGCGCCAGCAGTGCAGCGGGAGGGCCCCGGGACGAGCAGTACTTC
TRBJ2-2,TRBD2,TRBV4-1,few,CASSTRLAGGLGELFF,TGCGCCAGCAGCACCCGACTAGCGGGAGGGCTTGGGGAGCTGTTTTTT
TRBJ2-1,NA,TRBV24-1,NA,CATSDRGNRVNEQFF,TGTGCCACCAGTGATAGAGGGAATAGGGTCAATGAGCAGTTCTTC
TRBJ1-3,NA,TRBV3-1/TRBV3-2,few,CASAGRDSGNTIYF,TGTGCCTCAGCGGGCAGAGACTCTGGAAACACCATATATTTT
TRBJ1-1,NA,TRBV19,NA,CASSIVAGNTEAFF,TGTGCCAGTAGTATAGTGGCGGGAAACACTGAAGCTTTCTTT
TRBJ2-3,NA,TRBV11-2,NA,CASSLARVGTDTQYF,TGTGCCAGCAGCTTAGCCAGGGTCGGCACAGATACGCAGTATTTT
TRBJ1-2,NA,TRBV5-1,NA,CASSLEENGYTF,TGCGCCAGCAGCTTGGAGGAGAATGGCTACACCTTC
TRBJ2-6,TRBD1,TRBV28,NA,CASSLIQGAPGANVLTF,TGTGCCAGCAGTTTAATACAGGGGGCCCCTGGGGCCAACGTCCTGACTTTC
TRBJ2-7,TRBD2,TRBV29-1,NA,CSVGGGYEQYF,TGCAGCGTTGGGGGGGGCTACGAGCAGTACTTC
TRBJ2-4,NA,TRBV30,NA,CAWSVDSKNIQYF,TGTGCCTGGAGTGTGGACAGCAAAAACATTCAGTACTTC
TRBJ1-6,NA,TRBV7-2,few,CASSTRRSDSPLHF,TGTGCCAGCAGCACCCGGAGGAGCGATTCACCCCTCCACTTT
TRBJ1-1,TRBD1,TRBV3-1/TRBV3-2,NA,CASSPPGQGPAEAFF,TGTGCCAGCAGCCCCCCGGGACAGGGTCCCGCTGAAGCTTTCTTT
TRBJ2-3,TRBD2,TRBV6-5,NA,CASLAGGPVDTQYF,TGTGCCAGCCTAGCGGGAGGGCCGGTCGATACGCAGTATTTT
TRBJ2-1,TRBD2,TRBV7-2,few,CASSLNSAGGGRNEQFF,TGTGCCAGCAGCTTAAACTCCGCCGGGGGGGGTAGGAATGAGCAGTTCTTC
TRBJ2-1,TRBD2,TRBV30,NA,CAWSLAGMNEQFF,TGTGCCTGGAGCCTAGCGGGGATGAATGAGCAGTTCTTC
TRBJ1-2,NA,TRBV6-5,NA,CASSYQDGGNYGYTF,TGTGCCAGCAGTTATCAGGACGGGGGGAACTATGGCTACACCTTC
TRBJ2-5,TRBD1,TRBV29-1,NA,CSVPRQGGETQYF,TGCAGCGTTCCTAGACAGGGCGGGGAGACCCAGTACTTC
TRBJ1-1,TRBD1,TRBV7-8,NA,CASSLAGQALNTEAFF,TGTGCCAGCAGCTTAGCGGGACAGGCGCTGAACACTGAAGCTTTCTTT
TRBJ2-7,NA,TRBV2,few,CASRQGYEQYF,TGTGCCAGCAGACAGGGCTACGAGCAGTACTTC
TRBJ1-1,NA,TRBV3-1/TRBV3-2,few,CASSLATEAFF,TGTGCCAGCAGCCTCGCGACTGAAGCTTTCTTT
TRBJ2-3,NA,TRBV5-6,NA,CASSLYRGRADTQYF,TGTGCCAGCAGCTTGTACAGGGGGAGGGCAGATACGCAGTATTTT
TRBJ2-7,NA,TRBV6-5,NA,CASRIPGVYEQYF,TGTGCCAGCAGGATCCCCGGGGTCTACGAGCAGTACTTC
TRBJ1-2,TRBD1,TRBV18,NA,CASSDRTGNGYTF,TGTGCCAGCTCGGACAGGACGGGTAATGGCTACACCTTC
TRBJ1-2,TRBD1,TRBV27,NA,CASSLLGGPGQGLYGYTF,TGTGCCAGCAGTTTATTAGGAGGGCCGGGACAGGGTCTCTATGGCTACACCTTC
TRBJ1-1,NA,TRBV7-8,NA,CASSLATGRGTEAFF,TGTGCCAGCAGCTTAGCGACAGGCCGGGGCACTGAAGCTTTCTTT
TRBJ2-7,TRBD2,TRBV7-2,NA,CASSSRVLAGGRYEQYF,TGTGCCAGCAGCTCCCGAGTTCTAGCGGGGGGCCGCTACGAGCAGTACTTC
TRBJ1-1,NA,TRBV5-6,NA,CASSWGQRIEAFF,TGTGCCAGCAGCTGGGGACAACGCATTGAAGCTTTCTTT
TRBJ1-2,TRBD1,TRBV10-3,NA,CAISEFTGEFGYTF,TGTGCCATCAGTGAGTTCACAGGGGAATTTGGCTACACCTTC
TRBJ1-1,TRBD1,TRBV5-1,NA,CASSPRQGGMNTEAFF,TGCGCCAGCAGCCCCCGACAGGGGGGGATGAACACTGAAGCTTTCTTT
TRBJ1-5,NA,TRBV5-1,once,CASVNQPQHF,TGCGCCAGCGTAAATCAGCCCCAGCATTTT
TRBJ1-2,NA,TRBV7-2,NA,CASSPDSYYGYTF,TGTGCCAGCAGCCCGGACAGTTACTATGGCTACACCTTC
TRBJ1-6,TRBD1,TRBV7-2,NA,CASRSGTGGSPLHF,TGTGCCAGCAGATCCGGGACAGGGGGTTCACCCCTCCACTTT
TRBJ2-3,TRBD1,TRBV5-3,NA,CARSLDRTGESTDTQYF,TGTGCCAGAAGCTTGGATAGGACAGGAGAGAGCACAGATACGCAGTATTTT
TRBJ1-2,NA,TRBV19,NA,CASSIRGERPVDGYTF,TGTGCCAGTAGTATAAGAGGTGAACGCCCAGTTGATGGCTACACCTTC
TRBJ2-3,NA,TRBV5-4,NA,CASSLNGIRGDTQYF,TGTGCCAGCAGCTTAAACGGGATTCGCGGGGATACGCAGTATTTT
TRBJ1-4,NA,TRBV18,NA,CASSPPGADEKLFF,TGTGCCAGCTCACCACCGGGGGCGGATGAAAAACTGTTTTTT
TRBJ1-3,TRBD1,TRBV5-4,NA,CASSPGQVRSGNTIYF,TGTGCCAGCAGCCCCGGACAGGTCCGCTCTGGAAACACCATATATTTT
TRBJ2-7,NA,TRBV24-1,NA,CATSDEGYEQYF,TGTGCCACCAGTGACGAGGGTTACGAGCAGTACTTC
TRBJ1-1,NA,TRBV30,NA,CAWSVGRVLNTEAFF,TGTGCCTGGAGTGTAGGGAGGGTTTTGAACACTGAAGCTTTCTTT
TRBJ1-1,NA,TRBV7-3,NA,CASSLSRVMNTEAFF,TGTGCCAGCAGCTTGTCCAGGGTCATGAACACTGAAGCTTTCTTT
TRBJ1-2,NA,TRBV3-1/TRBV3-2,NA,CASSQTLGGPGYGYTF,TGTGCCAGCAGCCAAACCCTCGGGGGGCCGGGCTATGGCTACACCTTC
TRBJ2-5,TRBD2,TRBV5-1,NA,CASSPGTSVETQYF,TGCGCCAGCAGCCCCGGGACTAGCGTAGAGACCCAGTACTTC
TRBJ2-7,NA,TRBV28,NA,CASSLSRDKGSEQYF,TGTGCCAGCAGTTTATCCCGGGACAAGGGGAGCGAGCAGTACTTC
TRBJ2-2,TRBD2,TRBV5-1,NA,CASSFRISGRIGELFF,TGCGCCAGCAGCTTTCGGATTAGCGGGAGGATCGGGGAGCTGTTTTTT